The 32 T cell receptor beta chains below all came from one sample that was sequenced in a study of T cells in Graves' hyperthyroidism and ophthalmopathy. There were TCR beta CDR3 regions amplified from RNA transcripts. The HTBI set primed first-round TCR CDR3 RT-PCR. TCRdb ran MiXCR on the multiplex PCR reads and lists one entry per CDR3 protein. The table lists around 720,000 distinct CDR3 sequences, 30% to 40% of them singletons. Material for sequencing was blood. The receptor set was obtained from a woman aged 35 to 49 with Graves' hyperthyroidism.

To note about this clonotype: One junction end does not reproduce the germline sequence, and a read error may be involved. CDR3 DNA: TGTGCCAGCAGCTCGACAGGGAGAGCATCGGGGGAGCTGTTTTTT. Amino acids: CASSSTGRASGELFF. The V gene is TRBV10-2, the J gene TRBJ2-2; 7 positions agree with TRBD1. Germline values: CDR1 WSHSY, CDR2 SAAADI. The CDR3 has 15 amino acids.

Comments on this clonotype: One end of the junction does not line up with germline, which may come from a read error. The CDR3 spells CASSPREGSGTEAFF. For the CDR3, the DNA is TGTGCCAGCTCACCACGCGAAGGGTCGGGCACTGAAGCTTTCTTT. The V and J genes are TRBV10-1 and TRBJ1-1; no definite D call. Germline V CDR1 and CDR2: WNHNN, SYGVQD (reference sequence). The CDR3 has 15 amino acids.

The rearrangement uses TRBV5-4 and TRBJ2-7; 7 bases fit TRBD1. Germline CDR1 reads SGHNT; CDR2 reads YYREEE (reference sequence). This CDR3 has 16 amino acids. The V segment lost 0 bases and the J segment 7 bases; nucleotides outside the gene matches: 13. CDR3 sequence: CASSLAGTERGNEQYF. CDR3 bases: TGTGCCAGCAGCTTGGCCGGGACAGAGAGGGGCAATGAGCAGTACTTC.

This rearrangement joins TRBV5-6 to TRBJ1-1, with D tentatively TRBD1 (6 bases). The CDR3 is made up of 13 amino acids. The V and J ends lost 2 bases and 8 bases respectively, with 13 bases between them. Germline V gene lookup returns CDR1 SGHDT and CDR2 YYEEEE. The CDR3 DNA sequence: TGTGCCAGCAGCTTAGGTCGGCAGGGGGAAGCTTTCTTT. This sequence encodes CASSLGRQGEAFF.

The chain recombines TRBV2 with TRBJ2-2; 10 bases agree with TRBD2. CDR3 length: 16 amino acids. With V trimmed by 4 bases and J by 7 bases, 9 bases remained unmatched. CDR1 is SNHLY and CDR2 is FYNNEI in the germline V gene. CDR3 coding DNA: TGTGCCAGCAGTGGGACTAGCGGAGATCGTGGCGGGGAGCTGTTTTTT. Its translation: CASSGTSGDRGGELFF.

This chain links TRBV20-1 with TRBJ1-1; D uncertain. CDR1 and CDR2 (germline): DFQATT, SNEGSKA (reference sequence). This CDR3 has 13 residues. Trimming took 5 bases from V and 4 from J, leaving 14 bases between them. The CDR3 spells CSAPAGRGTEAFF. The CDR3 nucleotides are TGCAGTGCTCCCGCAGGCCGGGGCACTGAAGCTTTCTTT.

This clonotype was observed at least ten times. Sequence at one end of the junction differs from germline and may be a read error. The gene calls are TRBV7-2 and TRBJ1-1; D gene unclear. Per the germline V gene, CDR1 is SGHTA and CDR2 is FQGNSA. The CDR3 has 13 amino acids. CDR3 sequence (DNA): TGCGCCAGCAGCCCCGGAGGGTACACTGAAGCTTTCTTT. Its translation is CASSPGGYTEAFF.

Ten or more counts support this clonotype. The chain has TRBV10-3 and TRBJ2-7; no clear D gene. Germline V gives CDR1 ENHRY, CDR2 SYGVKD. This CDR3 is built from 11 residues. V lost 8 bases and J lost 4, with 9 bases in between. CDR3 bases: TGTGCCATCGCGGCATCTTACGAGCAGTACTTC. The encoded protein is CAIAASYEQYF.

The chain recombines TRBV7-2 with TRBJ1-3; D may be TRBD1 (5 bases). Germline V CDR1 and CDR2: SGHTA, FQGNSA. V shed 4 bases and J shed 7 bases, with 38 bases lying between them. The CDR3 is 22 residues long. Written as DNA, the CDR3 is TGTGCCAGCAGCTCGCCCATTACTACTACAGGCCTAGACACTCCCGCGAGGAACACCATATATTTT. This encodes CASSSPITTTGLDTPARNTIYF.

This clonotype was recorded many times. V and J are TRBV10-3 and TRBJ1-1; weak D call: TRBD1 (5 bases). The germline V and J ends were trimmed by 4 bases and 4 bases, with 10 bases remaining between them. Germline V gene lookup returns CDR1 ENHRY and CDR2 SYGVKD. CDR3 length: 13 amino acids. This chain's CDR3 is CAISGAGGTEAFF. CDR3 DNA sequence: TGTGCCATCAGTGGGGCCGGGGGCACTGAAGCTTTCTTT.

On this clonotype: A much larger clonotype is one base distant, so this may be a read error. V gene TRBV9 combines with J gene TRBJ2-7; the D call may be TRBD1 or TRBD2 (5 bases each). Germline V gives CDR1 SGDLS, CDR2 YYNGEE. The CDR3 is 15 residues long. The CDR3 nucleotides are TGTGCCAGCAGCCCCTCGGGGCAGTCCACCTACGACCAGTACTTC. This translates into CASSPSGQSTYDQYF.

There are many counts of this clonotype. This chain uses TRBV7-9 with TRBJ1-1; D uncertain. The V gene lost 2 bases and the J gene lost 9 bases, with 10 bases spanning the gap. This CDR3 has 12 amino acids. Germline CDR1 and CDR2: SEHNR and FQNEAQ (reference sequence). The CDR3 here is CASSLSDRQAFF. The CDR3 DNA reads as TGTGCCAGCAGCTTATCGGATCGACAAGCTTTCTTT.

The chain links TRBV7-8 to TRBJ1-2, with D unclear. V lost 0 bases and J 8 bases, leaving 10 bases between the germline ends. Germline loops: CDR1 SGHVS, CDR2 FQNEAQ. The CDR3 runs to 13 residues. The CDR3 region is CASSLAFEAGYTF. The CDR3 bases are TGTGCCAGCAGCTTAGCGTTTGAAGCGGGCTACACCTTC.

This clonotype was found many times. The rearrangement links TRBV20-1 to TRBJ1-3; no clear D gene. Trimming left V 4 bases short and J 1 base short, with 17 bases between. The length of the CDR3 is 16 residues. Germline CDR1 and CDR2: DFQATT and SNEGSKA (reference sequence). The CDR3 coding sequence is TGCAGTGCTATGCCCCTTGAGACTAGATCTGGAAACACCATATATTTT. Its translation: CSAMPLETRSGNTIYF.

This clonotype was seen only a few times. The chain employs TRBV12-3 or TRBV12-4 and TRBJ1-2; no clear D. Trimming cost V 2 bases and J 4 bases, with 11 bases left between them. This CDR3 region has 14 residues. CDR3 nucleotides: TGTGCCAGCAGTTTACAGATGGCGGGCTATGGCTACACCTTC. Its translation: CASSLQMAGYGYTF.

Only a few counts were recorded for this clonotype. The chain links TRBV6-5 to TRBJ1-1, with D maybe TRBD1 (6 bases). The CDR3 has 15 amino acids. V lost 0 bases to trimming and J lost 5 bases, with 13 bases between them. In germline, CDR1 is MNHEY, CDR2 SVGAGI. For the CDR3, the DNA is TGTGCCAGCAGTTACTCGGGGGGGGGCGCGACTGAAGCTTTCTTT. Its translation: CASSYSGGGATEAFF.

The CDR3 nucleotides read TGTGCCGTGCGGGGGAGCTCCTACGAGCAGTACTTC. Its protein product is CAVRGSSYEQYF. This chain links TRBV2 with TRBJ2-7, with 7 bases matching TRBD2. There are 12 residues in the CDR3. The trim removed 11 bases at V and 0 bases at J, leaving 4 bases unmatched. Germline V lookup: CDR1 SNHLY, CDR2 FYNNEI.

This clonotype was found a few times. The rearrangement joins TRBV6-5 to TRBJ2-7, with a tentative D call TRBD1 (6 bases). Germline V gene lookup returns CDR1 MNHEY and CDR2 SVGAGI. This CDR3 comprises 13 residues. Trimming took 5 bases from V and 3 from J, leaving 11 bases between them. The CDR3 spells CASSQGTFYEQYF. The CDR3 DNA reads as TGTGCCAGCAGTCAGGGGACATTCTACGAGCAGTACTTC.

The rearrangement joins TRBV24-1 to TRBJ2-2, with 7 bases identical to TRBD1. V shed 4 bases and J 4 bases; nucleotides not matched to a gene: 2. The CDR3 totals 14 residues. Germline lookup yields CDR1 KGHDR and CDR2 SFDVKD. As DNA, the CDR3 is TGTGCCACCAGTGAGACAGGGCGCACCGGGGAGCTGTTTTTT. Protein sequence: CATSETGRTGELFF.

This rearrangement joins TRBV7-2 to TRBJ2-7, with 10 positions matching TRBD2. Germline values: CDR1 SGHTA, CDR2 FQGNSA. V gave up 1 base and J gave up 3 bases; unmatched junction bases: 6. The CDR3 sequence is 16 residues long. CDR3 loop: CASSLGARTSGYEQYF. Written as DNA, the CDR3 is TGTGCCAGCAGCTTAGGTGCCCGGACTAGCGGCTACGAGCAGTACTTC.

For this clonotype: The CDR3 ends on some other residue instead of the conserved phenylalanine or tryptophan, so this is likely a read error. Because the CDR3's place on the DNA is in doubt, the DNA is left out and the CDR3 is given as listed by TCRdb. The chain uses TRBV2 and TRBJ2-5; the tabulated D call, TRBD1, remains unverified against the DNA. The CDR3 is 8 amino acids long, termini counted. Germline CDR1 and CDR2: SNHLY and FYNNEI. The CDR3 protein is CATSDSPG.

This clonotype has ten or more counts. The rearrangement uses TRBV29-1 and TRBJ1-4; D not resolved. This CDR3 has 14 amino acids. The V and J ends lost 7 bases and 7 bases respectively, with 19 bases between them. Germline assignment: CDR1 SQVTM and CDR2 ANQGSEA. CDR3: CSAKTGAAGEKLFF. CDR3 nucleotide sequence: TGCAGCGCAAAAACCGGCGCGGCGGGTGAAAAACTGTTTTTT.

Regarding this clonotype: A much larger clone sits a single nucleotide away, making a read error possible. This rearrangement joins TRBV7-2 to TRBJ2-7; TRBD1 agrees at 8 bases. The CDR3 has 14 residues. The germline gives CDR1 SGHTA, CDR2 FQGNSA. The DNA of the CDR3 is TGTGCCAGCAGCTCACCGGGACAGGCCTACGGGCAGTACTTC. It translates to CASSSPGQAYGQYF.

The chain links TRBV20-1 to TRBJ2-5; TRBD1 aligns across 7 bases. The V gene end was trimmed by 3 bases and the J gene end by 3 bases; junction bases not matched to a gene: 4. This CDR3 has 13 amino acids. CDR1 is DFQATT, CDR2 SNEGSKA, per germline (reference sequence). CDR3 in DNA: TGCAGTGCTAGGCTACAGGGGAAAGAGACCCAGTACTTC. Protein sequence: CSARLQGKETQYF.

A note on this clonotype: This could be a read error, since a much larger clone is one nucleotide away. This CDR3 is missing its conserved last phenylalanine or tryptophan, likely due to a read error. The genes are TRBV6-2 or TRBV6-3 and TRBJ2-7; TRBD1 matches at 8 bases. This CDR3 is 14 amino acids long. Trimming at V came to 4 bases and at J to 2 bases, leaving 4 bases not matched to a gene. CDR1 and CDR2 from the germline V gene are MNHEY and SVGEGT. The CDR3 here is CASSFKQGAYEQYL. The DNA of the CDR3 is TGTGCCAGCAGTTTCAAACAGGGGGCCTACGAGCAGTACCTC.

V is TRBV7-9 and J is TRBJ1-1; the match to TRBD1 covers 7 bases. V shed 6 bases, J shed 0 bases, and the junction held 10 bases outside the gene matches. Per the germline V gene, CDR1 is SEHNR and CDR2 is FQNEAQ (reference sequence). The CDR3 runs to 16 residues. The CDR3 DNA follows: TGTGCCAGCAGTCACCGGGACAGCAACATGAACACTGAAGCTTTCTTT. Encoded protein: CASSHRDSNMNTEAFF.

The chain employs TRBV7-2 and TRBJ1-5, with a possible D match to TRBD1 (6 bases). CDR1 and CDR2 (germline): SGHTA, FQGNSA. Trimming shortened V by 4 bases and J by 1 base, and 17 bases separated the two germline ends. There are 17 residues in the CDR3. The CDR3 region has the DNA TGTGCCAGCAGCTCCCTCGCGGGACACCTCAGCAATCAGCCCCAGCATTTT. It codes for CASSSLAGHLSNQPQHF.

The V gene is TRBV7-2, the J gene TRBJ2-7, with D uncertain. The CDR3 has 12 amino acids. Deletions cut 11 bases from V and 2 bases from J, with 13 bases between. Per germline, CDR1 SGHTA and CDR2 FQGNSA. CDR3 in DNA: TGTGCCTGGAGTGTAAGCCCCTACGAGCAGTACTTC. It yields the protein CAWSVSPYEQYF.

As concerns this clonotype: Since a much larger clone is just one base distant, this may be a read error. The chain is built from TRBV7-2 and TRBJ2-7; 7 bases fit TRBD1. V lost 4 bases to trimming and J lost 3 bases; unmatched junction nucleotides: 3. The germline gives CDR1 SGHTA, CDR2 FQGNSA. The CDR3 length is 13 residues. In nucleotides, the CDR3 is TGTGCCAGCAGCTCACAGGGGCACTACGAGCAGTACTTC. Its translation: CASSSQGHYEQYF.

The chain carries TRBV11-2 and TRBJ2-5; 9 bases line up with TRBD2. The CDR3 is 17 amino acids. Trimming removed 4 bases from V and 3 bases from J; junction bases left unmatched: 12. From germline, CDR1 is SGHAT and CDR2 FQNNGV. The CDR3 DNA reads as TGTGCCAGCAGCTCAACTCCGGGGCTAGCGGGGAAAGAGACCCAGTACTTC. As protein: CASSSTPGLAGKETQYF.

Note on this clonotype: Given the absence of the conserved phenylalanine or tryptophan at the CDR3 end, a read error is likely. The chain uses TRBV7-9 and TRBJ2-5; no reliable D call. The CDR3 is made up of 12 amino acids. Germline loops: CDR1 SEHNR, CDR2 FQNEAQ (reference sequence). For the CDR3, the DNA is TGCGCCAGCAGCCCTGGTGGGAAGACCCAGTACCTC. Its protein is CASSPGGKTQYL.

A remark on this clonotype: Lacking the conserved final phenylalanine or tryptophan, this CDR3 likely reflects a read error. The genes are TRBV2 and TRBJ1-1, with D perhaps matching TRBD1 (5 bases). This CDR3 contains 13 residues. Germline CDR1 SNHLY, CDR2 FYNNEI. The V gene lost 4 bases and the J gene lost 4 bases, with 10 bases spanning the gap. This CDR3 is CASSVRQSTEAFL. DNA for the CDR3: TGTGCCAGCAGTGTGAGACAGTCCACTGAAGCTTTCCTT.